The 14 T cell receptor beta chains reported below all come from one sample, sequenced in a study of blood T cell repertoires in COVID-19. TCRdb's table, derived via immunoSEQ multiplex PCR, lists solely in-frame clones and lacks some. The sample consists of about 170,000 clones, roughly 84% of them appearing once. Sequencing was performed on peripheral blood. All receptors derive from an older man with COVID-19, enrolled during active disease.

In its sample, this clone was seen once. Written as DNA, the CDR3 is TGTGCCAGCAGCTTAGTTAAGGGAGGCGCTTTCTTT. Its translation: CASSLVKGGAFF. The chain links TRBV11-2 to TRBJ1-1; D is uncertain. The germline gives CDR1 SGHAT, CDR2 FQNNGV. The CDR3 covers 12 residues. Trimming took 1 base from V and 11 from J, leaving 11 bases between them. Combining the CDR3 with reference TRBV11-2 and TRBJ1-1 gives the whole variable domain EAGVAQSPRYKIIEKRQSVAFWCNPISGHATLYWYQQILGQGPKLLIQFQNNGVVDDSQLPKDRFSAERLKGVDSTLKIQPAKLEDSAVYLCASSLVKGGAFFGQGTRLTVV.

This chain joins TRBV6-6 and TRBJ1-5; D call uncertain. The CDR3 is made up of 14 amino acids. V lost 2 bases and J lost 1, with 6 bases in between. Germline CDR1 is MNHNY and CDR2 is SVGAGI (reference sequence). CDR3 sequence (DNA): TGTGCCAGCAGTTACGAGGGAAGCAATCAGCCCCAGCATTTT. It specifies CASSYEGSNQPQHF.

V and J are TRBV12-3 or TRBV12-4 and TRBJ1-1; 7 positions agree with TRBD1. The junction had 6 bases not matched to a gene; V was cut back by 7 bases and J by 4 bases. The CDR3 length is 13 residues. The CDR3 nucleotides are TGTGCCAGCATTTCGACAGGGCTCACTGAAGCTTTCTTT. It encodes CASISTGLTEAFF.

This chain uses TRBV4-2 with TRBJ1-5, with D perhaps TRBD1 (5 bases). Germline V gene data show CDR1 as LGHNA and CDR2 as YNFKEQ. Between the trimmed V and J ends, which lost 2 bases and 2 bases, there was a span of 7 bases. The CDR3 length is 14 residues. CDR3: CASSQRGGNQPQHF. In DNA form, the CDR3 reads TGTGCCAGCAGCCAAAGGGGTGGCAATCAGCCCCAGCATTTT.

The chain carries TRBV2 and TRBJ1-1; TRBD1 is a possible D gene (6 bases). CDR1 and CDR2 (germline): SNHLY, FYNNEI. This CDR3 is 14 amino acids long. The V and J ends lost 4 bases and 4 bases respectively, with 13 bases between them. The chain's CDR3 is CASSARVQGTEAFF. The CDR3 DNA reads TGTGCCAGCAGTGCCCGAGTACAGGGCACTGAAGCTTTCTTT.

CDR3 sequence: CASSLQRGGAETQYF. The CDR3 DNA reads TGTGCCAGCAGCCTGCAGCGGGGGGGCGCAGAGACCCAGTACTTC. This sequence joins TRBV7-2 and TRBJ2-5, with TRBD2 identical over 10 bases. There are 15 residues in the CDR3. V was clipped by 5 bases and J by 4 bases; unmatched bases: 7. The germline gives CDR1 SGHTA, CDR2 FQGNSA.

The chain is built from TRBV5-1 and TRBJ1-2, with no clear D. CDR3 size: 13 residues. The germline V gene encodes CDR1 SGHRS and CDR2 YFSETQ. V was trimmed by 1 base and J by 4 bases, leaving 8 bases between them. CDR3 sequence reads: CASSLTVSYGYTF. CDR3 bases: TGCGCCAGCAGCTTGACAGTGAGCTATGGCTACACCTTC.

Notes on this clone: The same CDR3 also results from other DNA sequences found in this sample. The chain uses TRBV10-3 and TRBJ1-2, with TRBD1 matching 10 bases. The CDR3 sequence is 13 residues long. Trimming cost V 7 bases and J 2 bases; bases outside gene matches: 1. Germline CDR1 reads ENHRY; CDR2 reads SYGVKD. The CDR3 DNA is TGTGCCATCATGGGACAGGGGAACTATGGCTACACCTTC. Protein: CAIMGQGNYGYTF.

The chain combines TRBV2 with TRBJ1-2; no definite D call. The CDR3 has 13 amino acids. Germline V CDR1 and CDR2: SNHLY, FYNNEI. V dropped 1 base and J dropped 4 bases, with 7 bases sitting between them. The CDR3 here is CASSEEAGYGYTF. CDR3 DNA: TGTGCCAGCAGTGAAGAGGCGGGCTATGGCTACACCTTC.

This clone showed up just a few times. This chain links TRBV4-1 with TRBJ1-2; perhaps TRBD1 as D (6 bases). This CDR3 has 14 amino acids. Deletions cut 3 bases from V and 4 bases from J, with 12 bases between. From germline, CDR1 is MGHRA and CDR2 YSYEKL. In nucleotides, the CDR3 is TGCGCCAGCAGCCAGAGACAGGATATCTATGGCTACACCTTC. This translates into CASSQRQDIYGYTF.

The chain has TRBV10-3 and TRBJ1-6; D not resolved. Trimming shortened V by 5 bases and J by 13 bases, and 15 bases separated the two germline ends. There are 13 residues in the CDR3. Germline V gives CDR1 ENHRY, CDR2 SYGVKD. CDR3 protein: CAISQMGAEPLHF. Written as DNA, the CDR3 is TGTGCCATCAGTCAAATGGGCGCCGAGCCCCTCCACTTT.

The CDR3 loop is CASSGGTVGAYEQYF. Written as DNA, the CDR3 is TGTGCCAGTAGTGGAGGGACAGTAGGGGCCTACGAGCAGTACTTC. This sequence joins TRBV19 and TRBJ2-7, with D possibly matching TRBD1 (7 bases). Per the germline V gene, CDR1 is LNHDA and CDR2 is SQIVND (reference sequence). V was clipped by 5 bases and J by 2 bases, with 16 bases between them. This CDR3 is built from 15 residues.

The chain has TRBV19 and TRBJ1-2, with D possibly TRBD1 on 6 matching bases. V was pared by 5 bases and J by 3 bases, with 13 bases between. This CDR3 region has 14 residues. The germline gives CDR1 LNHDA, CDR2 SQIVND (reference sequence). This CDR3 is CASSSQGRYYGYTF. The CDR3 DNA is TGTGCCAGTAGTTCACAGGGAAGGTACTATGGCTACACCTTC. Full variable domain (remainder filled in from reference TRBV19 and TRBJ1-2): DGGITQSPKYLFRKEGQNVTLSCEQNLNHDAMYWYRQDPGQGLRLIYYSQIVNDFQKGDIAEGYSVSREKKESFPLTVTSAQKNPTAFYLCASSSQGRYYGYTFGSGTRLTVV.

V and J are TRBV3-1 (or the pseudogene TRBV3-2) and TRBJ1-5; TRBD1 is a possible D gene (5 bases). Trimming stripped 3 bases from V and 6 bases from J, with 15 bases between. CDR1 is LGHDT and CDR2 is YNNKEL in the germline V gene (reference sequence). The CDR3 runs 15 residues. The chain's CDR3 is CASSQDTPGGQPQHF. The CDR3 DNA reads TGTGCCAGCAGCCAGGACACTCCGGGGGGTCAGCCCCAGCATTTT.